One and the same sample provided the 20 T cell receptor beta chains below, sequenced in a study of T-cell reconstitution after alpha-beta-depleted transplantation in children. A library of TCRbeta sequences, prepared with unique molecular identifiers, was generated. MiXCR, run by TCRdb on the PCR reads, gives a single entry per CDR3 protein. The sample comprises fewer than 450,000 distinct CDR3 sequences, roughly 15% of which are singletons, and approximately 44% rests with the top ten. This specimen was PBMCs, mostly from graft donor cells, taken 360 days after TCRalphabeta/CD19-depleted stem cell transplant. These receptors were collected from a male patient between 2 and 10 years old who had a stem cell transplant for acute lymphoblastic leukemia, so the T cells may come from the graft donor.

In this sample, this clonotype turned up a few times. V is TRBV4-2 and J is TRBJ2-2; possibly TRBD2 for D (6 bases). V lost 1 base to trimming and J lost 8 bases, with 20 bases between them. The CDR3 has 17 amino acids. Germline V gene sequence: CDR1 LGHNA, CDR2 YNFKEQ. The DNA for the CDR3 is TGTGCCAGCAGCCAAGCGCTACCTAGGACTACCAAGGGGGAGCTGTTTTTT. Amino acids: CASSQALPRTTKGELFF.

The chain has TRBV25-1 and TRBJ2-4; TRBD2 is a possible D gene (5 bases). Trimming cost V 5 bases and J 13 bases, with 12 bases left between them. The V gene's germline CDR1 is MGHDK and CDR2 SYGVNS. CDR3 length equals 11 residues. This chain's CDR3 is CASSLRDSQYF. The DNA for the CDR3 is TGTGCCAGCAGTTTACGGGATTCACAGTACTTC.

This chain uses TRBV12-5 with TRBJ2-3; D gene unclear. The V gene's germline CDR1 is LGHNT and CDR2 FRNRAP. Between the trimmed V and J ends, which lost 6 bases and 2 bases, there was a span of 9 bases. CDR3 length equals 13 residues. CDR3 in amino acids: CASGLGNTDTQYF. The CDR3 DNA reads as TGTGCTAGTGGCCTGGGGAACACAGATACGCAGTATTTT.

At least ten counts were recorded for this clonotype. The rearrangement links TRBV20-1 to TRBJ2-7; D not certain. CDR1 and CDR2 (germline): DFQATT, SNEGSKA (reference sequence). CDR3 size: 14 residues. Trimming shortened V by 0 bases and J by 2 bases, and 11 bases separated the two germline ends. Here the CDR3 reads CSARDPAHPYEQYF. For the CDR3, the DNA is TGCAGTGCTAGAGACCCCGCTCACCCCTACGAGCAGTACTTC.

The rearrangement uses TRBV20-1 and TRBJ2-3, with D possibly called TRBD1 or TRBD2 (5 bases each). Per germline, CDR1 DFQATT and CDR2 SNEGSKA (reference sequence). Trimming left V 6 bases short and J 8 bases short, with 21 bases between. CDR3 size: 14 residues. This CDR3 reads CSADRDRYTSTQYF. The DNA of the CDR3 is TGCAGTGCGGACCGGGACCGATACACATCTACGCAGTATTTT.

V is TRBV2 and J is TRBJ2-4, with 7 bases lining up with TRBD2. Trimming took 2 bases from V and 0 from J; bases not matched to a gene: 7. Germline CDR1 is SNHLY and CDR2 is FYNNEI. CDR3 length: 17 residues. CDR3 DNA sequence: TGTGCCAGCAGTGAACGAAATAGCGGGCTAGCCAAAAACATTCAGTACTTC. Its translation is CASSERNSGLAKNIQYF.

Only a few counts were recorded for this clonotype. The chain employs TRBV20-1 and TRBJ2-1, with D hard to call. The germline V and J ends were trimmed by 3 bases and 8 bases, with 17 bases remaining between them. CDR1 is DFQATT, CDR2 SNEGSKA, per germline (reference sequence). This CDR3 has 14 residues. Here the CDR3 DNA reads TGCAGTGCTAGGGACGGAGCCTGGCTCGATGAGCAGTTCTTC. This sequence encodes CSARDGAWLDEQFF.

This clonotype was counted at least ten times. The gene calls are TRBV29-1 and TRBJ2-1; 11 nucleotides agree with TRBD2. Germline V gene data show CDR1 as SQVTM and CDR2 as ANQGSEA. This CDR3 has 14 residues. With V trimmed by 3 bases and J by 3 bases, 1 base remained unmatched. CDR3 coding DNA: TGCAGCGTTGATGGGACTAGCGGCTACAATGAGCAGTTCTTC. Its protein product is CSVDGTSGYNEQFF.

This clonotype was seen a handful of times. This chain links TRBV25-1 with TRBJ2-5, with D perhaps TRBD1 or TRBD2 (5 bases each). CDR1 MGHDK and CDR2 SYGVNS come from the germline V gene. V was clipped by 2 bases and J by 7 bases, with 14 bases between them. This CDR3 region has 14 residues. The CDR3 region is CASSERKGRGTQYF. The CDR3 DNA sequence: TGTGCCAGCAGTGAAAGGAAGGGACGTGGGACCCAGTACTTC.

V usage is TRBV30 and J usage is TRBJ2-2; D gene uncertain. The CDR3 has 13 amino acids. The germline gives CDR1 GTSNPN, CDR2 SVGIG (reference sequence). V dropped 4 bases and J dropped 2 bases, with 8 bases sitting between them. This CDR3 is CAWTTSNTGELFF. For the CDR3, the DNA is TGTGCCTGGACGACCTCCAACACCGGGGAGCTGTTTTTT.

This clonotype was observed a few times. The chain employs TRBV5-6 and TRBJ1-5; the match to TRBD1 covers 9 bases. The ends lost 3 bases at V and 5 bases at J; junction bases unmatched: 6. Per germline, CDR1 SGHDT and CDR2 YYEEEE. This CDR3 region has 15 residues. The CDR3 DNA reads as TGTGCCAGCAGCTCCGGGACAGGGTTTTATCAGCCCCAGCATTTT. It encodes CASSSGTGFYQPQHF.

This chain connects TRBV29-1 to TRBJ2-3; D possibly corresponds to TRBD1 (7 bases). There are 16 residues in the CDR3. Germline CDR1 SQVTM, CDR2 ANQGSEA. V lost 3 bases to trimming and J lost 2 bases, with 18 bases between them. This CDR3 is CSVDWRAGGVTDTQYF. In DNA form, the CDR3 reads TGCAGCGTTGATTGGAGGGCAGGGGGAGTCACAGATACGCAGTATTTT.

The J gene is TRBJ1-1, the V gene TRBV5-1; D remains unclear. The CDR3 loop spans 14 amino acids. Germline-derived CDR1 and CDR2 are SGHRS and YFSETQ. V lost 0 bases and J lost 9, with 15 bases in between. The CDR3 DNA reads TGCGCCAGCAGCTTGGACCCCCCCAACAAAAAAGCTTTCTTT. It translates to CASSLDPPNKKAFF.

This clonotype was recorded once. The V call is TRBV5-1, the J call TRBJ1-2, with 8 bases matching TRBD1. After removal of 5 bases from V and 4 bases from J, the junction contained 10 bases not matched to a gene. Germline assignment: CDR1 SGHRS and CDR2 YFSETQ. The CDR3 contains 15 residues. The CDR3 loop is CASRQGTGGTYGYTF. The CDR3 DNA follows: TGCGCCAGCAGGCAAGGGACAGGAGGGACCTATGGCTACACCTTC.

This rearrangement joins TRBV7-2 to TRBJ2-3, with TRBD2 identical over 12 bases. This CDR3 spans 17 amino acids. V was clipped by 2 bases and J by 4 bases; unmatched bases: 7. From germline, CDR1 is SGHTA and CDR2 FQGNSA. The CDR3 protein is CASSLFDLAGGADTQYF. CDR3 in DNA: TGTGCCAGCAGCTTATTTGATCTAGCGGGAGGGGCAGATACGCAGTATTTT.

This chain uses TRBV28 with TRBJ2-1; 8 bases match TRBD2. The trim removed 6 bases at V and 5 bases at J, leaving 3 bases unmatched. Looked up from germline, CDR1 is MDHEN and CDR2 is SYDVKM. There are 13 residues in the CDR3. The CDR3 region has the DNA TGTGCCAGCAGCCGGGGACTAGACAATGAGCAGTTCTTC. It yields the protein CASSRGLDNEQFF.

This clonotype was counted at least ten times. J is TRBJ2-1 and V is TRBV6-4, with D unclear. Trimming stripped 2 bases from V and 4 bases from J, with 3 bases between. Looked up from germline, CDR1 is MRHNA and CDR2 is SNTAGT. There are 12 residues in the CDR3. DNA for the CDR3: TGTGCCAGCAGTGACAGTTACAATGAGCAGTTCTTC. It encodes CASSDSYNEQFF.

This clonotype was recorded at least ten times. The gene calls are TRBV10-3 and TRBJ2-5, with D maybe TRBD2 (5 bases). The CDR3 sequence is 14 residues long. Germline V gives CDR1 ENHRY, CDR2 SYGVKD. The ends were cut back, 4 bases at V and 4 bases at J, with 13 bases in the middle. The CDR3 loop is CAISGQVRGETQYF. The CDR3 DNA sequence: TGTGCCATCAGTGGGCAGGTCCGGGGAGAGACCCAGTACTTC.

The J gene is TRBJ2-1, the V gene TRBV28; no reliable D call. V was shortened by 3 bases and J by 2 bases, with 14 bases between the two germline ends. The CDR3 has 16 amino acids. CDR1 is MDHEN, CDR2 SYDVKM, per germline. CDR3 bases: TGTGCCAGCAGTTTTTCCGTTCGGCGGCCCTACAATGAGCAGTTCTTC. This codes for CASSFSVRRPYNEQFF.

There are a few counts of this clonotype. Here the CDR3 DNA reads TGCGCCAGCAGCCAAGATCCCCAGGGTAGCGCCGGCTACACCTTC. Residues: CASSQDPQGSAGYTF. The chain joins TRBV4-3 to TRBJ1-2; possibly TRBD1 for D (5 bases). The CDR3 has 15 amino acids. V lost 0 bases, J lost 8 bases, and 16 bases lay in between. Germline V gene sequence: CDR1 LGHNA, CDR2 YSLEER.